The 28 T cell receptor beta chains presented below share a single source sample, sequenced in a study of Graves' ophthalmopathy and Graves' hyperthyroidism. Amplified TCR beta CDR3 regions were obtained using RNA transcripts as template. HTBI-primed first-round RT-PCR preceded second-round multiplex PCR. Each CDR3 protein gets one entry after TCRdb re-called the multiplex PCR reads with MiXCR. This sample carries about 1.1 million distinct CDR3 sequences, about 40% of them seen once, and the ten largest clones take roughly 11%. Material for sequencing was peripheral blood or thyroid tissue (not recorded which). The source is an adult man with Graves' hyperthyroidism.

This clonotype was observed a few times. The V call is TRBV4-1, the J call TRBJ1-4; D ambiguous. This CDR3 has 15 residues. Deletions cut 0 bases from V and 6 bases from J, with 11 bases between. Germline V gene data show CDR1 as MGHRA and CDR2 as YSYEKL. CDR3 loop: CASSQDPGLDEKLFF. In DNA, the CDR3 is TGCGCCAGCAGCCAAGATCCCGGGCTTGATGAAAAACTGTTTTTT.

This chain connects TRBV7-9 to TRBJ2-7; 13 bases line up with TRBD2. Trimming removed 4 bases from V and 0 bases from J; junction bases left unmatched: 18. The CDR3 has 21 residues. The germline V gene encodes CDR1 SEHNR and CDR2 FQNEAQ (reference sequence). The CDR3 bases are TGTGCCAGCAGCTCCAACGAGGGGGGACTAGCGGGGAAAGTCAGCTCCTACGAGCAGTACTTC. Its translation is CASSSNEGGLAGKVSSYEQYF. The variable domain in full, completed from reference TRBV7-9 and TRBJ2-7, reads DTGVSQNPRHKITKRGQNVTFRCDPISEHNRLYWYRQTLGQGPEFLTYFQNEAQLEKSRLLSDRFSAERPKGSFSTLEIQRTEQGDSAMYLCASSSNEGGLAGKVSSYEQYFGPGTRLTVT.

This clonotype was detected many times. The chain combines TRBV7-9 with TRBJ1-5; perhaps TRBD1 as D (6 bases). Trimming removed 1 base from V and 2 bases from J, with 15 bases in between. The CDR3 spans 17 residues. Germline loops: CDR1 SEHNR, CDR2 FQNEAQ (reference sequence). CDR3 protein: CASSLGGQKRGNQPQHF. CDR3 coding DNA: TGTGCCAGCAGCTTAGGGGGACAAAAGAGGGGCAATCAGCCCCAGCATTTT.

There are many counts of this clonotype. The chain combines TRBV2 with TRBJ1-5; no reliable D call. Germline V gene data show CDR1 as SNHLY and CDR2 as FYNNEI. The CDR3 sequence is 15 residues long. Deletions cut 1 base from V and 4 bases from J, with 11 bases between. The CDR3: CASSEEVLLNQPQHF. As DNA, the CDR3 is TGTGCCAGCAGTGAAGAGGTACTCCTGAATCAGCCCCAGCATTTT.

In regard to this clonotype: Germline and junction disagree at one end, which may indicate a read error. This chain connects TRBV10-2 to TRBJ1-5; D is unresolved. The V gene's germline CDR1 is WSHSY and CDR2 SAAADI. The CDR3 extends over 15 amino acids. The CDR3 spells CASSEFWQRNQPQHF. Here the CDR3 DNA reads TGTGCCAGCAGTGAATTTTGGCAGCGGAATCAGCCCCAGCATTTT.

This clonotype was observed a few times. J is TRBJ2-2 and V is TRBV7-6, with 8 positions matching TRBD1. The CDR3 runs to 15 residues. From germline, CDR1 is SGHVS and CDR2 FNYEAQ. Trimming at V came to 4 bases and at J to 8 bases, leaving 9 bases not matched to a gene. The CDR3 sequence is CASSSDDRGVGELFF. CDR3 coding DNA: TGTGCCAGCAGCTCAGATGACAGGGGAGTTGGGGAGCTGTTTTTT. The variable domain in full, completed from reference TRBV7-6 and TRBJ2-2, reads GAGVSQSPRYKVTKRGQDVALRCDPISGHVSLYWYRQALGQGPEFLTYFNYEAQQDKSGLPNDRFSAERPEGSISTLTIQRTEQRDSAMYRCASSSDDRGVGELFFGEGSRLTVL.

The chain uses TRBV5-1 and TRBJ1-3; D remains ambiguous. V was cut by 2 bases and J by 4 bases, with 7 bases left in between. The germline V gene has CDR1 SGHRS and CDR2 YFSETQ. CDR3 length: 13 residues. The CDR3 here is CASSFRPGNTIYF. CDR3 sequence (DNA): TGCGCCAGCAGCTTCAGGCCGGGAAACACCATATATTTT.

V is TRBV2 and J is TRBJ1-5; 8 positions match TRBD1. V trimming: 8 bases; J trimming: 7 bases; junction bases outside the gene matches: 7. This CDR3 is built from 13 residues. Germline V CDR1 and CDR2: SNHLY, FYNNEI. The chain's CDR3 is CASGAGGDQPQHF. CDR3 DNA sequence: TGTGCCAGCGGAGCAGGGGGCGACCAGCCCCAGCATTTT.

The table lists this clonotype with a few counts. The chain couples TRBV6-2 or TRBV6-3 to TRBJ1-2; no clear D gene. V dropped 3 bases and J dropped 4 bases, with 12 bases sitting between them. The CDR3 loop spans 14 amino acids. Germline V CDR1 and CDR2: MNHEY, SVGEGT. DNA for the CDR3: TGTGCCAGCAGTTATCCAGGTCCTTTCTATGGCTACACCTTC. It is translated as CASSYPGPFYGYTF.

The genes are TRBV29-1 and TRBJ1-1; D not certain. Trimming took 2 bases from V and 8 from J, leaving 9 bases between them. The CDR3 loop spans 11 amino acids. Germline values: CDR1 SQVTM, CDR2 ANQGSEA. The CDR3: CSVELKVEAFF. CDR3 coding DNA: TGCAGCGTTGAACTGAAGGTCGAAGCTTTCTTT.

The table lists this clonotype with a few counts. With a much larger clone just one base away, this may be a read error. The CDR3 sequence is CASIEGPQTQYF. As DNA, the CDR3 is TGTGCCAGCATCGAAGGGCCCCAGACCCAGTACTTC. The V call is TRBV7-8, the J call TRBJ2-5; no definite D call. CDR3 length: 12 amino acids. Germline V lookup: CDR1 SGHVS, CDR2 FQNEAQ. V was trimmed by 7 bases and J by 6 bases, leaving 12 bases between them.

V is TRBV20-1 and J is TRBJ2-5; TRBD1 might be the D (5 bases). The V gene's germline CDR1 is DFQATT and CDR2 SNEGSKA (reference sequence). Trimming pared 5 bases from V and 2 bases from J, leaving 12 bases between. The CDR3 contains 13 residues. Written as DNA, the CDR3 is TGCAGTGCTCCGAGACAGACACAAGAGACCCAGTACTTC. This gives the protein CSAPRQTQETQYF.

This clonotype was seen repeatedly, ten times or more. The gene calls are TRBV19 and TRBJ2-7; D may be TRBD2 (6 bases). CDR1 LNHDA and CDR2 SQIVND come from the germline V gene (reference sequence). The CDR3 has 14 amino acids. Trimming took 4 bases from V and 2 from J, leaving 12 bases between them. The CDR3 is CASSTRRAAYEQYF. Here the CDR3 DNA reads TGTGCCAGTAGTACTCGGAGGGCAGCCTACGAGCAGTACTTC.

This clonotype was found many times. The CDR3 region is CASSFRDSGYEQYF. The CDR3 nucleotides read TGTGCCAGCAGCTTCCGGGACAGCGGCTACGAGCAGTACTTC. The rearrangement joins TRBV7-9 to TRBJ2-7; TRBD1 aligns across 7 bases. CDR1 and CDR2 (germline): SEHNR, FQNEAQ (reference sequence). This CDR3 contains 14 residues. V shed 3 bases, J shed 3 bases, and the junction held 5 bases outside the gene matches.

Ten or more counts support this clonotype. The V gene is TRBV29-1, the J gene TRBJ1-5; no definite D call. Germline V gene data show CDR1 as SQVTM and CDR2 as ANQGSEA. CDR3 length: 11 amino acids. V was pared by 3 bases and J by 12 bases, with 12 bases between. CDR3 bases: TGCAGCGTTGAGGTGGAGCAGTACCAGCATTTT. Translated: CSVEVEQYQHF.

The sample holds a few counts of this clonotype. This chain joins TRBV29-1 and TRBJ2-7; 8 nucleotides align to TRBD1. The CDR3 extends over 12 amino acids. The V gene end was trimmed by 8 bases and the J gene end by 7 bases; junction bases not matched to a gene: 10. Germline-derived CDR1 and CDR2 are SQVTM and ANQGSEA. CDR3 region: CSSQTGDGEQYF. The DNA for the CDR3 is TGCAGCTCACAGACAGGGGACGGGGAGCAGTACTTC.

Many counts were recorded for this clonotype. The chain couples TRBV7-9 to TRBJ2-5; 7 bases map to TRBD1. Per the germline V gene, CDR1 is SEHNR and CDR2 is FQNEAQ (reference sequence). This CDR3 region has 15 residues. Unmatched junction bases numbered 7, after V lost 2 bases and J lost 4 bases. In nucleotides, the CDR3 is TGTGCCAGCAGCTTACCCACAGGGGTAGGAGAGACCCAGTACTTC. It codes for CASSLPTGVGETQYF.

V and J are TRBV10-3 and TRBJ1-6; 7 bases line up with TRBD1. The CDR3 is 15 amino acids. From germline, CDR1 is ENHRY and CDR2 SYGVKD. V gave up 2 bases and J gave up 7 bases; unmatched junction bases: 5. In DNA form, the CDR3 reads TGTGCCATCAGTGAGAGAGACAGGGCAAATTCACCCCTCCACTTT. The encoded protein is CAISERDRANSPLHF.

This clonotype has a count of ten or more. The V and J genes are TRBV10-3 and TRBJ1-6; 9 bases agree with TRBD1. There are 15 residues in the CDR3. Germline V gene lookup returns CDR1 ENHRY and CDR2 SYGVKD. V lost 3 bases, J lost 9 bases, and 6 bases stayed unmatched. The DNA for the CDR3 is TGTGCCATCAGTGACCCGGGACAGGGAAGTTCACCCCTCCACTTT. Translation: CAISDPGQGSSPLHF.

The table lists this clonotype with a few counts. The J gene is TRBJ2-5, the V gene TRBV25-1; perhaps TRBD1 as D (5 bases). V was cut by 1 base and J by 7 bases, with 16 bases left in between. The CDR3 extends over 15 amino acids. Germline V lookup: CDR1 MGHDK, CDR2 SYGVNS. CDR3 DNA sequence: TGTGCCAGCAGTGAATCGCGGCGACAGTCCGGGACCCAGTACTTC. As protein: CASSESRRQSGTQYF.

This clonotype was counted ten times or more. The chain uses TRBV6-5 and TRBJ1-5; D unclear. CDR3 size: 10 residues. The germline V gene encodes CDR1 MNHEY and CDR2 SVGAGI. CDR3 region: CATGFQPQHF. The CDR3 DNA is TGTGCTACCGGCTTTCAGCCCCAGCATTTT.

The chain combines TRBV10-3 with TRBJ2-3; 7 bases align to TRBD1. The trim removed 10 bases at V and 0 bases at J, leaving 13 bases unmatched. This CDR3 has 16 amino acids. The germline V gene encodes CDR1 ENHRY and CDR2 SYGVKD. CDR3 loop: CASRKPRDSSTDTQYF. The CDR3 region has the DNA TGTGCCAGCAGAAAACCTCGGGACAGCAGCACAGATACGCAGTATTTT.

The chain recombines TRBV7-6 with TRBJ2-7, with D perhaps TRBD1 (6 bases). V gave up 5 bases and J gave up 2 bases, with 19 bases separating them. Germline CDR1 is SGHVS and CDR2 is FNYEAQ. The CDR3 loop spans 16 amino acids. CDR3 loop: CASSPGVRVRTYEQYF. CDR3 DNA sequence: TGTGCCAGCAGCCCAGGGGTCCGGGTGCGGACCTACGAGCAGTACTTC.

At least ten counts were recorded for this clonotype. The DNA of the CDR3 is TGTGCCAGCGGGGAAAAGTACGAGCAGTACTTC. Encoded protein: CASGEKYEQYF. The chain has TRBV2 and TRBJ2-7; no definite D call. V was cut by 8 bases and J by 4 bases, with 9 bases left in between. CDR3 length: 11 residues. CDR1 and CDR2 (germline): SNHLY, FYNNEI.

This clonotype has ten or more counts. The V gene is TRBV7-9, the J gene TRBJ2-2, with 7 bases fitting TRBD1. V trimming: 4 bases; J trimming: 4 bases; junction bases outside the gene matches: 3. Per germline, CDR1 SEHNR and CDR2 FQNEAQ (reference sequence). This CDR3 region has 14 residues. The DNA for the CDR3 is TGTGCCAGCAGCTGGGGACAGTTCACCGGGGAGCTGTTTTTT. This encodes CASSWGQFTGELFF.

This clonotype occurred a few times. This chain connects TRBV6-5 to TRBJ2-7; TRBD1 is a possible D gene (6 bases). The CDR3 covers 15 residues. Germline lookup yields CDR1 MNHEY and CDR2 SVGAGI. Between the trimmed V and J ends, which lost 0 bases and 3 bases, there was a span of 12 bases. CDR3 residues: CASSYSGTRNYEQYF. In DNA form, the CDR3 reads TGTGCCAGCAGTTACTCCGGGACACGTAACTACGAGCAGTACTTC.

The J gene is TRBJ1-5, the V gene TRBV10-3, with a tentative D call TRBD1 (6 bases). Trimming pared 2 bases from V and 5 bases from J, leaving 13 bases between. CDR3 length: 15 residues. CDR1 is ENHRY and CDR2 is SYGVKD in the germline V gene. The CDR3 protein is CAISEGGGYDQPQHF. CDR3 coding DNA: TGTGCCATCAGTGAGGGGGGGGGCTACGATCAGCCCCAGCATTTT.

The CDR3 DNA reads TGTGCCAGCAGCTTAGTTGTGGTTCGACAGGAGCAGTACTTC. The encoded protein is CASSLVVVRQEQYF. The rearrangement uses TRBV7-8 and TRBJ2-5; D may be TRBD1 (6 bases). There are 14 residues in the CDR3. Trimming removed 1 base at V and 11 bases at J, with 17 bases between. Germline loops: CDR1 SGHVS, CDR2 FQNEAQ.